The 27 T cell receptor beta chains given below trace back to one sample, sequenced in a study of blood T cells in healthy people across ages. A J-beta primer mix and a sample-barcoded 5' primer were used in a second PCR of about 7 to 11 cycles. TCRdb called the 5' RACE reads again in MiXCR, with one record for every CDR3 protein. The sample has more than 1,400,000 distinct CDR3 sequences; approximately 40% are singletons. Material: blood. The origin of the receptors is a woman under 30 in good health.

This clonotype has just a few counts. CDR3: CASSPLTATEAFF. As DNA, the CDR3 is TGCGCCAGCAGCCCATTGACAGCTACTGAAGCTTTCTTT. The rearrangement joins TRBV5-1 to TRBJ1-1, with D tentatively TRBD1 (5 bases). Germline-derived CDR1 and CDR2 are SGHRS and YFSETQ. The CDR3 consists of 13 residues. V lost 4 bases and J 5 bases, leaving 12 bases between the germline ends.

For the CDR3, the DNA is TGTGCCAGCAGCTTGGTTTCGCCTAGCCCCCCGACGTCGTACTTC. It codes for CASSLVSPSPPTSYF. The rearrangement links TRBV5-5 to TRBJ2-4; perhaps TRBD2 as D (5 bases). The CDR3 loop spans 15 amino acids. V lost 0 bases and J lost 15, with 22 bases in between. Germline lookup yields CDR1 SGHKS and CDR2 YYEKEE (reference sequence).

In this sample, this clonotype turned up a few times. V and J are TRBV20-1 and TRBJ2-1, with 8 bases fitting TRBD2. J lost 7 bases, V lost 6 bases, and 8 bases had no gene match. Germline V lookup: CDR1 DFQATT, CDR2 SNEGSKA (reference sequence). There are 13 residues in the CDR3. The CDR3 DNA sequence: TGCAGTGCCAGGAGCGGGAGTACGAATGAGCAGTTCTTC. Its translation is CSARSGSTNEQFF.

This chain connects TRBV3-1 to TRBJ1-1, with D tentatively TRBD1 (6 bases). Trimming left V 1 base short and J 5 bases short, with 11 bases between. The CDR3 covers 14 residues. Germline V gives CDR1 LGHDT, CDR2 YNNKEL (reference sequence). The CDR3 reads CASSQAGAGTEAFF. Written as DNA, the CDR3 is TGTGCCAGCAGCCAAGCAGGGGCAGGGACTGAAGCTTTCTTT.

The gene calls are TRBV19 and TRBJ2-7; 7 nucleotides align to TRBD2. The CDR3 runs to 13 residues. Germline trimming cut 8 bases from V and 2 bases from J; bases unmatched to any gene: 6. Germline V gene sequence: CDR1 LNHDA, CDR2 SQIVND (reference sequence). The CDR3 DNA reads TGTGCCAGTTCCATGGGAGGGGCCTACGAGCAGTACTTC. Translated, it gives CASSMGGAYEQYF. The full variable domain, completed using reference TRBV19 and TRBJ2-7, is DGGITQSPKYLFRKEGQNVTLSCEQNLNHDAMYWYRQDPGQGLRLIYYSQIVNDFQKGDIAEGYSVSREKKESFPLTVTSAQKNPTAFYLCASSMGGAYEQYFGPGTRLTVT.

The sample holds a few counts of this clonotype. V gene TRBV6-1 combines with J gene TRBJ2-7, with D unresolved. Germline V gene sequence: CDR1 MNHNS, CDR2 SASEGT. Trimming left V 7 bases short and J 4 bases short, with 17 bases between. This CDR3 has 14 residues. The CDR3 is CASTPRDPQYEQYF. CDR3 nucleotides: TGTGCCAGCACCCCAAGGGATCCCCAATACGAGCAGTACTTC.

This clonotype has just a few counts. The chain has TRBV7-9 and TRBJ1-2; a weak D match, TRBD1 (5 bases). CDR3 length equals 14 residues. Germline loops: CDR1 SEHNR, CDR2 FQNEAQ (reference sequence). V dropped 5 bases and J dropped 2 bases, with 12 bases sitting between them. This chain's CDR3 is CASSEEGRNYGYTF. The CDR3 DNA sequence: TGTGCCAGCAGCGAGGAGGGACGGAACTATGGCTACACCTTC.

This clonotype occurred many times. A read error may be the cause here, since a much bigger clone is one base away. The CDR3 protein is CASSDSSGGANEQYF. The CDR3 nucleotides are TGTGCCAGCAGTGACTCTAGCGGGGGGGCCAATGAGCAGTACTTC. V usage is TRBV6-4 and J usage is TRBJ2-5; TRBD2 agrees at 11 bases. Unmatched junction bases numbered 8, after V lost 0 bases and J lost 11 bases. There are 15 residues in the CDR3. The germline CDR1 and CDR2 sequences are MRHNA and SNTAGT.

The CDR3 loop is CARTRDRYQETQFF. CDR3 bases: TGCGCCAGGACCCGGGACCGTTACCAAGAGACCCAGTTCTTC. The chain carries TRBV10-1 and TRBJ2-5, with D possibly being TRBD1 or TRBD2 (5 bases each). With the DNA end fitting TRBJ2-1 better, the J assignment may be wrong. The CDR3 covers 14 residues. The germline gives CDR1 WNHNN, CDR2 SYGVQD (reference sequence).

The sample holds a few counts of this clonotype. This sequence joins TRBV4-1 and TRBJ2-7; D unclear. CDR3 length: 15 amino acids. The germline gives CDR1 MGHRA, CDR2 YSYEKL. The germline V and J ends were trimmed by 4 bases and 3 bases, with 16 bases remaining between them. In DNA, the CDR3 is TGCGCCAGCAGCCCCGGACGTGGTCGGAGCTACGAGCAGTACTTC. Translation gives CASSPGRGRSYEQYF.

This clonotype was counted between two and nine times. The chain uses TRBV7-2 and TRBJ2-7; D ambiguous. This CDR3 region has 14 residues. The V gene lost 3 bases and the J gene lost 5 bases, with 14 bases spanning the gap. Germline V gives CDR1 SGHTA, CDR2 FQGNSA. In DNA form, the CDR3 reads TGTGCCAGCAGCTTTAAACTGGGTCTGGACGAGCAGTACTTC. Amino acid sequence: CASSFKLGLDEQYF.

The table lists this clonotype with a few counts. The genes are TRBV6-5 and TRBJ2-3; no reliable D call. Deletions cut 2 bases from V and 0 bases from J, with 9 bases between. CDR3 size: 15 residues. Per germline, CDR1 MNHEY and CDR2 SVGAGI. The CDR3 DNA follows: TGTGCCAGCAGTTACGACACTTATAGCACAGATACGCAGTATTTT. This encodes CASSYDTYSTDTQYF.

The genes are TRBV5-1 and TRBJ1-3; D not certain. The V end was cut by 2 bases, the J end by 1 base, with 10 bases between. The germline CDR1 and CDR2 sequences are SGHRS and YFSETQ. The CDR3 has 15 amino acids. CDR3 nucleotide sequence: TGCGCCAGCAGCTTCTCCTGGGGTTCTGGAAACACCATATATTTT. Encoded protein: CASSFSWGSGNTIYF.

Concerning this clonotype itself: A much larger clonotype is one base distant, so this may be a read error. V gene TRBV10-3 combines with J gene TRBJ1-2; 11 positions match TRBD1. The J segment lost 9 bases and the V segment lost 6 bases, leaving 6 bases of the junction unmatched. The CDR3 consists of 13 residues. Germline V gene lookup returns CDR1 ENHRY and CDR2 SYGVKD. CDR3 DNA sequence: TGTGCCATCAGCGGGACAGGGGGAGAGAGCTACACCTTC. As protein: CAISGTGGESYTF.

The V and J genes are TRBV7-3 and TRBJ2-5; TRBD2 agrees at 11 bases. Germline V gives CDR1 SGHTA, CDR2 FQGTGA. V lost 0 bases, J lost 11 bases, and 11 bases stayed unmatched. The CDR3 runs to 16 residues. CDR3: CASSLTRTSGWDEQYF. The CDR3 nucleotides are TGTGCCAGCAGCTTAACAAGGACTAGCGGGTGGGATGAGCAGTACTTC.

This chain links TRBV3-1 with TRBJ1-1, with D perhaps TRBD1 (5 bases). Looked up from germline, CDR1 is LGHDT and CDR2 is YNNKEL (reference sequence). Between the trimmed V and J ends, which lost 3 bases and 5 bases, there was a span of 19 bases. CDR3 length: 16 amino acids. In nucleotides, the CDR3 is TGTGCCAGCAGCCACCGAAGGGGAGCGGGGGGGACTGAAGCTTTCTTT. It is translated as CASSHRRGAGGTEAFF.

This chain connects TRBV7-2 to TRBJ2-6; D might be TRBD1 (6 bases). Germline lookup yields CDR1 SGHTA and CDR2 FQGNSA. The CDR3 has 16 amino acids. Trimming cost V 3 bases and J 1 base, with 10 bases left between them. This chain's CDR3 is CASSLYRDSGANVLTF. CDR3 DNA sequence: TGTGCCAGCAGCTTGTACAGGGATTCTGGGGCCAACGTCCTGACTTTC.

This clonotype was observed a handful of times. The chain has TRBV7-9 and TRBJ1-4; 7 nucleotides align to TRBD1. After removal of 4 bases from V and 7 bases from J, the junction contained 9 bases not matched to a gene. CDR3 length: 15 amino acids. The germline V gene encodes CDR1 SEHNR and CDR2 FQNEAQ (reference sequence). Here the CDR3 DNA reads TGTGCCAGCAGCTCAGCCCTTAGGGGGCTTGAAAAACTGTTTTTT. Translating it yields CASSSALRGLEKLFF.

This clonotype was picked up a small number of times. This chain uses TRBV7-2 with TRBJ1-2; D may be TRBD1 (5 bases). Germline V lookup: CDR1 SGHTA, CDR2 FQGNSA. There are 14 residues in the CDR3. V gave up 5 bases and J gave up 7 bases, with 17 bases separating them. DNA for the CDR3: TGTGCCAGCAGCCCGAAACAGGACTACAGTGGCTACACCTTC. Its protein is CASSPKQDYSGYTF. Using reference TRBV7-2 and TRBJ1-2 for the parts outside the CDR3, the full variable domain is GAGVSQSPSNKVTEKGKDVELRCDPISGHTALYWYRQSLGQGLEFLIYFQGNSAPDKSGLPSDRFSAERTGGSVSTLTIQRTQQEDSAVYLCASSPKQDYSGYTFGSGTRLTVV.

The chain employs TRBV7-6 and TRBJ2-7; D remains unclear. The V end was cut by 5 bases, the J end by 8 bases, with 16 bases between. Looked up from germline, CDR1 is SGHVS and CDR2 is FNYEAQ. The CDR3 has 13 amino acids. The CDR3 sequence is CASSLLGRKKQYF. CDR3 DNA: TGTGCCAGCAGCCTTCTAGGGCGCAAGAAGCAGTACTTC.

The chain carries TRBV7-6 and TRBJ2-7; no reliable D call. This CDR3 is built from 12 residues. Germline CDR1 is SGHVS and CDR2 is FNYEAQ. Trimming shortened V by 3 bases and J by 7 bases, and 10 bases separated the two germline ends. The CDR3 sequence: CASSFLPQEQYF. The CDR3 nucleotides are TGTGCCAGCAGCTTTCTGCCACAGGAGCAGTACTTC.

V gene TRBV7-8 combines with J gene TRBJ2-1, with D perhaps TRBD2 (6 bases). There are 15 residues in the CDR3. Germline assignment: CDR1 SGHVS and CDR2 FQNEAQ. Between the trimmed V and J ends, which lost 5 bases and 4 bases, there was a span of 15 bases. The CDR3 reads CASSGRRARYNEQFF. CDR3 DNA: TGTGCCAGCAGCGGTAGGAGGGCCAGGTACAATGAGCAGTTCTTC. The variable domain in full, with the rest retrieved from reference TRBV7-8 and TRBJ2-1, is GAGVSQSPRYKVAKRGQDVALRCDPISGHVSLFWYQQALGQGPEFLTYFQNEAQLDKSGLPSDRFFAERPEGSVSTLKIQRTQQEDSAVYLCASSGRRARYNEQFFGPGTRLTVL.

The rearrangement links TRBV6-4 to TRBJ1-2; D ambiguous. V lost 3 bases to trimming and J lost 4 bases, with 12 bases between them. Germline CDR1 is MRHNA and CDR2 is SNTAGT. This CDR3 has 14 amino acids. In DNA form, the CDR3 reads TGTGCCAGCAGTGAGCACAGTCAATCCTATGGCTACACCTTC. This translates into CASSEHSQSYGYTF.

CDR3 nucleotide sequence: TGTGCCAGCAGCCCAGGACACCGCCAAGAGACCCAGTACTTC. Its translation is CASSPGHRQETQYF. This chain connects TRBV12-1 to TRBJ2-5; TRBD1, as called in the table, went unchecked against the DNA. TRBV12-1 is reported as a pseudogene. The CDR3 has 14 residues.

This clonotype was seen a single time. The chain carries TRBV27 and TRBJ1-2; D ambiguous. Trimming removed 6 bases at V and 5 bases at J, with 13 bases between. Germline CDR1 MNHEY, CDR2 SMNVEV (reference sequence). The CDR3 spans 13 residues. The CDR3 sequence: CASRGLGLYGYTF. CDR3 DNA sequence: TGTGCCAGCAGAGGTTTGGGCCTTTATGGCTACACCTTC.

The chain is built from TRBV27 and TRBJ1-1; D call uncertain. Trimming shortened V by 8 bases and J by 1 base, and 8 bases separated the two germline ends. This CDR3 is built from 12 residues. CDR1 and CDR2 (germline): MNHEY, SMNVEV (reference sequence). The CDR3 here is CASDRGNTEAFF. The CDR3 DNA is TGTGCCAGCGACCGGGGGAACACTGAAGCTTTCTTT.

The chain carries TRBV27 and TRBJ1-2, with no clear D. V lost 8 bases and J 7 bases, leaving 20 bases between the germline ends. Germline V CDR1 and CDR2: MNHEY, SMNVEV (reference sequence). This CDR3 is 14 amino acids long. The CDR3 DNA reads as TGTGCCAGCGGGAAGGACCAGATGGGCTCTGGCTACACCTTC. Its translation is CASGKDQMGSGYTF.